This TCR beta chain emerged from a study of blood T cell repertoires in COVID-19. Study in general: Researchers got acute and convalescent COVID-19 samples from the United States, Italy and Spain.

Original analysis: Nucleated cell counts were estimated from reference gene primer amplification. This table comes from immunoSEQ multiplex PCR, and its TCRdb copy is limited to in-frame clones, with some not included. Clone size and V and J calls were adopted from that table, with D and trimming inferred from the DNA. The sample lists about 76,000 clones; 75% to 85% were seen once. The germline V and J ends were trimmed by 1 base and 5 bases, with 11 bases remaining between them. Germline loops: CDR1 SGHTA, CDR2 FQGNSA. CDR3 size: 14 residues. The sequence came from a man at least 80 years old with acute or convalescent COVID-19. The specimen sequenced was peripheral blood. This chain uses TRBV7-2 with TRBJ1-2; maybe TRBD1 (6 bases). In DNA, the CDR3 is TGTGCCAGCAGCTTAGAGGGCAGGGGATATGGCTACACCTTC. Encoded protein: CASSLEGRGYGYTF.